These 29 T cell receptor beta chains came from one sample sequenced in a study of ipilimumab plus nivolumab after autologous stem cell transplantation. Data came from immunoSEQ multiplex PCR; TCRdb stores just in-frame clones and leaves some out. Among around 19,000 clones listed, 81% were seen once. Sequencing used PBMCs, obtained in a trial of ipilimumab plus nivolumab as post-transplant consolidation. These receptors all come from a male donor with diffuse large B-cell lymphoma.

This clone was detected once. The V gene is TRBV10-3, the J gene TRBJ2-7; the D gene is possibly TRBD1 (6 bases). Germline V gene lookup returns CDR1 ENHRY and CDR2 SYGVKD. Trimming took 6 bases from V and 5 from J, leaving 17 bases between them. The CDR3 is 14 residues long. CDR3 DNA: TGTGCCATCAGCGACATCACAGGGAACCACGAGCAGTACTTC. Translating gives CAISDITGNHEQYF.

This clone has a single count. This chain joins TRBV18 and TRBJ1-1; maybe TRBD1 (5 bases). Germline CDR1 reads KGHSH; CDR2 reads LQKENI. CDR3 length: 13 residues. Trimming removed 6 bases at V and 0 bases at J, with 8 bases between. The CDR3 loop reads CASSVTVNTEAFF. DNA of the CDR3: TGTGCCAGCTCCGTGACAGTGAACACTGAAGCTTTCTTT.

This chain uses TRBV6-5 with TRBJ1-4; possible D gene TRBD1, 6 bases. The CDR3 extends over 14 amino acids. V dropped 6 bases and J dropped 8 bases, with 16 bases sitting between them. CDR1 is MNHEY, CDR2 SVGAGI, per germline. The CDR3 region is CASRVGGRGEKLFF. CDR3 DNA sequence: TGTGCCAGCAGAGTCGGGGGGCGCGGGGAAAAACTGTTTTTT.

The V and J genes are TRBV5-5 and TRBJ1-5; the D gene is possibly TRBD1 (5 bases). V lost 2 bases to trimming and J lost 0 bases, with 9 bases between them. Germline CDR1 is SGHKS and CDR2 is YYEKEE (reference sequence). The CDR3 spans 15 residues. The CDR3 loop is CASSFSRASNQPQHF. The DNA of the CDR3 is TGTGCCAGCAGCTTTAGCAGGGCTAGCAATCAGCCCCAGCATTTT.

The chain employs TRBV5-6 and TRBJ2-5, with 9 positions matching TRBD1. V shed 0 bases and J 4 bases; nucleotides not matched to a gene: 4. The CDR3 covers 15 residues. Per germline, CDR1 SGHDT and CDR2 YYEEEE. The CDR3 is CASSLGDRVLETQYF. CDR3 sequence (DNA): TGTGCCAGCAGCTTGGGGGACAGGGTTCTAGAGACCCAGTACTTC.

V gene TRBV2 combines with J gene TRBJ1-5, with no clear D. The germline gives CDR1 SNHLY, CDR2 FYNNEI. V lost 7 bases and J lost 0, with 7 bases in between. The length of the CDR3 is 13 residues. CDR3 nucleotides: TGTGCCAGCACTCAGTATAGCAATCAGCCCCAGCATTTT. The encoded protein is CASTQYSNQPQHF. The complete variable domain, with remaining parts taken from reference TRBV2 and TRBJ1-5, reads EPEVTQTPSHQVTQMGQEVILRCVPISNHLYFYWYRQILGQKVEFLVSFYNNEISEKSEIFDDQFSVERPDGSNFTLKIRSTKLEDSAMYFCASTQYSNQPQHFGDGTRLSIL.

This rearrangement joins TRBV18 to TRBJ2-5; D unresolved. This CDR3 is 13 amino acids long. Germline CDR1 KGHSH, CDR2 LQKENI. Trimming stripped 6 bases from V and 9 bases from J, with 17 bases between. CDR3: CASSTSDDEAQYF. DNA of the CDR3: TGTGCCAGCTCTACATCAGATGACGAGGCCCAGTACTTC.

This chain uses TRBV6-1 with TRBJ1-1, with D unresolved. This CDR3 comprises 15 residues. V was pared by 3 bases and J by 1 base, with 12 bases between. The germline CDR1 and CDR2 sequences are MNHNS and SASEGT. This chain's CDR3 is CASSDRPNRNTEAFF. Here the CDR3 DNA reads TGTGCCAGCAGTGATCGTCCAAATCGGAACACTGAAGCTTTCTTT.

About this clone: At the DNA level, this CDR3 is encoded by other sequences in the same sample as well. J is TRBJ2-2 and V is TRBV5-1, with D possibly being TRBD2 (5 bases). The CDR3 covers 17 residues. The V gene lost 0 bases and the J gene lost 0 bases, with 12 bases spanning the gap. Germline CDR1 SGHRS, CDR2 YFSETQ. The CDR3: CASSLGHRDPNTGELFF. The CDR3 region has the DNA TGCGCCAGCAGCTTGGGGCACCGGGATCCGAACACCGGGGAGCTGTTTTTT.

The genes are TRBV11-2 and TRBJ2-2; D tentatively reads TRBD1 or TRBD2 (5 bases each). CDR1 is SGHAT and CDR2 is FQNNGV in the germline V gene. V was pared by 5 bases and J by 4 bases, with 11 bases between. The CDR3 has 14 residues. CDR3 DNA: TGTGCCAGCAGCGCCCTGAGGGGCACCGGGGAGCTGTTTTTT. This sequence encodes CASSALRGTGELFF. Full variable domain (missing parts from reference TRBV11-2 and TRBJ2-2): EAGVAQSPRYKIIEKRQSVAFWCNPISGHATLYWYQQILGQGPKLLIQFQNNGVVDDSQLPKDRFSAERLKGVDSTLKIQPAKLEDSAVYLCASSALRGTGELFFGEGSRLTVL.

This clone was found once. The V gene is TRBV2, the J gene TRBJ2-1; D call uncertain. V gave up 7 bases and J gave up 4 bases, with 11 bases separating them. Germline CDR1 is SNHLY and CDR2 is FYNNEI. The CDR3 length is 13 residues. The CDR3 region is CASKGRIYNEQFF. For the CDR3, the DNA is TGTGCCAGCAAAGGACGGATTTACAATGAGCAGTTCTTC.

The rearrangement links TRBV7-9 to TRBJ2-2; 7 nucleotides align to TRBD2. CDR1 and CDR2 from the germline V gene are SEHNR and FQNEAQ (reference sequence). The length of the CDR3 is 13 residues. Trimming took 8 bases from V and 0 from J; bases not matched to a gene: 0. The CDR3 here is CASGTTNTGELFF. CDR3 in DNA: TGTGCCAGCGGGACTACGAACACCGGGGAGCTGTTTTTT.

The chain uses TRBV5-4 and TRBJ2-7; 9 positions agree with TRBD2. Germline V gene lookup returns CDR1 SGHNT and CDR2 YYREEE (reference sequence). The CDR3 sequence is 14 residues long. V gave up 4 bases and J gave up 4 bases; unmatched junction bases: 6. CDR3 sequence: CASSPAGGDYEQYF. CDR3 DNA: TGTGCCAGCAGCCCGGCGGGGGGGGATTACGAGCAGTACTTC.

The chain carries TRBV5-1 and TRBJ2-7; D is possibly TRBD1 (6 bases). Germline values: CDR1 SGHRS, CDR2 YFSETQ. This CDR3 spans 14 amino acids. The ends were cut back, 1 base at V and 7 bases at J, with 15 bases in the middle. The chain's CDR3 is CASSLWTDRAEQYF. For the CDR3, the DNA is TGCGCCAGCAGCTTGTGGACAGATCGGGCTGAGCAGTACTTC.

The J gene is TRBJ2-3, the V gene TRBV5-6; D may be TRBD2 (5 bases). The ends were cut back, 4 bases at V and 4 bases at J, with 16 bases in the middle. CDR3 length equals 15 residues. CDR1 and CDR2 from the germline V gene are SGHDT and YYEEEE. Written as DNA, the CDR3 is TGTGCCAGCAGCCTTACCGGGATCGGAGCAGATACGCAGTATTTT. Translating gives CASSLTGIGADTQYF.

The V call is TRBV9, the J call TRBJ2-3; 10 bases align to TRBD2. V was pared by 0 bases and J by 2 bases, with 3 bases of the junction left unmatched. CDR1 is SGDLS and CDR2 is YYNGEE in the germline V gene. This CDR3 comprises 16 residues. CDR3 DNA sequence: TGTGCCAGCAGCGTAGTAGCGGGGGGCCTCACAGATACGCAGTATTTT. Translated: CASSVVAGGLTDTQYF.

The J gene is TRBJ2-2, the V gene TRBV2; 8 nucleotides match TRBD2. This CDR3 region has 15 residues. Looked up from germline, CDR1 is SNHLY and CDR2 is FYNNEI. The V and J ends lost 6 bases and 4 bases, in that order; junction bases with no gene match: 7. CDR3 DNA sequence: TGTGCCAGCAGCCCACGGGGACTAGTCACCGGGGAGCTGTTTTTT. Amino acid sequence: CASSPRGLVTGELFF.

This chain uses TRBV5-1 with TRBJ1-6; the match to TRBD1 covers 7 bases. V lost 1 base to trimming and J lost 7 bases; unmatched junction nucleotides: 5. This CDR3 is built from 15 residues. Germline CDR1 SGHRS, CDR2 YFSETQ. This CDR3 is CASSLTGALNSPLHF. CDR3 in DNA: TGCGCCAGCAGCTTGACAGGGGCCTTAAATTCACCCCTCCACTTT.

In this sample, this clone turned up a few times. The chain combines TRBV11-2 with TRBJ1-4; D is unresolved. Trimming pared 5 bases from V and 5 bases from J, leaving 9 bases between. Germline lookup yields CDR1 SGHAT and CDR2 FQNNGV. There are 13 residues in the CDR3. CDR3 sequence: CASSPAPNEKLFF. The CDR3 DNA reads as TGTGCCAGCAGCCCCGCTCCCAATGAAAAACTGTTTTTT.

This chain links TRBV5-6 with TRBJ2-2, with D possibly being TRBD1 (5 bases). The CDR3 runs to 16 residues. Germline V gene data show CDR1 as SGHDT and CDR2 as YYEEEE. The V end lost 2 bases, the J end lost 2 bases, and 13 bases lay between the germline ends. The CDR3 coding sequence is TGTGCCAGCAGCTTTGGCGCGACAGTCAACACCGGGGAGCTGTTTTTT. Its protein product is CASSFGATVNTGELFF.

CDR3 coding DNA: TGTGCCAGCAGTTTCATGGGCCTCACCGGGGAGCTGTTTTTT. This encodes CASSFMGLTGELFF. This chain uses TRBV27 with TRBJ2-2; no clear D. CDR3 size: 14 residues. The germline V gene encodes CDR1 MNHEY and CDR2 SMNVEV (reference sequence). Trimming took off 3 bases at V and 4 bases at J, with 9 bases between the two ends.

This CDR3 is CASSQGLAEKLFF. As DNA, the CDR3 is TGTGCCAGCAGCCAGGGGCTGGCGGAAAAACTGTTTTTT. The chain joins TRBV2 to TRBJ1-4; TRBD1 might be the D (6 bases). This CDR3 is built from 13 residues. Germline V gene data show CDR1 as SNHLY and CDR2 as FYNNEI. With 6 bases removed from V and 8 bases from J, the gap between germline ends came to 13 bases.

The CDR3 is CASSIFGLGVNQPQHF. CDR3 in DNA: TGTGCCAGTAGTATTTTCGGGTTAGGGGTCAATCAGCCCCAGCATTTT. The chain joins TRBV19 to TRBJ1-5; D might be TRBD1 (5 bases). The CDR3 is 16 residues long. CDR1 is LNHDA and CDR2 is SQIVND in the germline V gene (reference sequence). Trimming pared 3 bases from V and 3 bases from J, leaving 15 bases between.

The table lists this clone with a count of one. This chain joins TRBV5-4 and TRBJ2-1, with D possibly matching TRBD1 (6 bases). Germline CDR1 reads SGHNT; CDR2 reads YYREEE (reference sequence). The CDR3 loop spans 14 amino acids. Trimming shortened V by 3 bases and J by 7 bases, and 14 bases separated the two germline ends. DNA for the CDR3: TGTGCCAGCAGCTCCAACAGGGTGAGGAATGAGCAGTTCTTC. It specifies CASSSNRVRNEQFF.

This chain connects TRBV29-1 to TRBJ2-1; TRBD1 aligns across 9 bases. Germline V gene sequence: CDR1 SQVTM, CDR2 ANQGSEA. The trim removed 7 bases at V and 6 bases at J, leaving 4 bases unmatched. The CDR3 runs 12 residues. The CDR3 DNA follows: TGCAGCGCCGGGACAGGGCCCAATGAGCAGTTCTTC. It codes for CSAGTGPNEQFF.

This sequence joins TRBV7-7 and TRBJ2-7; D is perhaps TRBD1 or TRBD2 (5 bases each). The CDR3 has 13 residues. Germline V gene sequence: CDR1 SSHAT, CDR2 FNYEAQ (reference sequence). V lost 4 bases to trimming and J lost 4 bases, with 11 bases between them. CDR3 in amino acids: CASSSGEGYEQYF. CDR3 sequence (DNA): TGTGCCAGCAGCTCCGGAGAGGGGTACGAGCAGTACTTC.

This chain connects TRBV2 to TRBJ2-1; no definite D call. The CDR3 runs 12 residues. CDR1 is SNHLY, CDR2 FYNNEI, per germline. Trimming removed 3 bases at V and 0 bases at J, with 0 bases between. The CDR3 here is CASSDSYNEQFF. For the CDR3, the DNA is TGTGCCAGCAGTGACTCCTACAATGAGCAGTTCTTC.

This chain uses TRBV7-3 with TRBJ2-7; D might be TRBD1 (5 bases). The CDR3 is 13 residues long. Germline V CDR1 and CDR2: SGHTA, FQGTGA. Trimming took 2 bases from V and 6 from J, leaving 11 bases between them. The CDR3 protein is CASSLGAGREQYF. The CDR3 coding sequence is TGTGCCAGCAGCTTAGGGGCAGGGCGCGAGCAGTACTTC.

The gene calls are TRBV18 and TRBJ2-1; 7 bases are a match to TRBD2. This CDR3 is 16 amino acids long. From germline, CDR1 is KGHSH and CDR2 LQKENI. With V trimmed by 3 bases and J by 6 bases, 11 bases remained unmatched. DNA for the CDR3: TGTGCCAGCTCACCCGACCTAGCGGTGGGCCTCAATGAGCAGTTCTTC. Encoded protein: CASSPDLAVGLNEQFF.